The T cell receptor beta chain described here comes from a study of tumor-infiltrating lymphocytes in primary liver carcinoma. Study context: Patients were men and women aged 30 to 69 years. General study points: With p = 0.039, the top-250-clone fraction in tumors significantly exceeded that in blood.

This CDR3 region has 10 residues. Germline lookup yields CDR1 SQVTM and CDR2 ANQGSEA. The researchers produced TCR beta cDNA from around 500 ng total RNA with a constant-region primer. The TCR beta library was amplified through three nested multiplex PCR rounds in a modified ARM-PCR procedure. TRBV1-TRBV30 forward primers and a C-beta reverse primer were used in the first two PCR rounds, which each ran for ten to eleven cycles. Via MiXCR, TCRdb re-called the multiplex PCR reads, giving one row per CDR3 protein. The profile shows approximately 190,000 distinct CDR3 sequences, around four fifths of them singletons. For this clonotype: What it binds is not known. A read error may account for a junction end that differs from germline.

Unsorted bulk tissue, roughly 20-33 mg of it, served as the source for co-extraction of RNA and DNA. The specimen was tumor tissue from primary liver carcinoma. V and J are TRBV29-1 and TRBJ1-2; D remains unclear. The origin of this receptor is a middle-aged man with primary liver carcinoma and hepatitis B virus infection. CDR3: CSVDLYDYTF. CDR3 DNA sequence: TGCAGCGTTGACCTCTATGACTACACCTTC.